This T cell receptor beta chain was recovered during a study of OX40 agonist ivuxolimab in advanced cancers. In the study overall: Two cutaneous melanoma patients and one hepatocellular carcinoma patient, three in all, had partial responses. Notes on the study in general: In CD8+ T cells, expanded clones were on average more numerous than in CD4+. At 0.1 to 3.0 mg/kg, clonal expansion of CD4+ and CD8+ blood T cells had occurred by week 6.

Patients who had autoimmune disease history or got systemic immunosuppression were left out. Some clones are missing from TCRdb's copy, which holds only in-frame ones; the method was immunoSEQ multiplex PCR. The table lists 80,000 or so clones, about four fifths of them singletons. CDR3 size: 13 residues. Germline loops: CDR1 SGHAT, CDR2 FQNNGV. The ends were cut back, 1 base at V and 3 bases at J, with 4 bases in the middle. This clone was seen once. Antigen specificity is unknown. The TCR comes from an adult with an advanced solid tumor such as melanoma, head and neck, liver or kidney cancer. This chain uses TRBV11-2 with TRBJ2-1; D gene unclear. The material sequenced was CD4+ or CD8+ T cells sorted from blood, taken in a trial of the OX40 agonist ivuxolimab. DNA of the CDR3: TGTGCCAGCAGCTTAGCGGTCTACAATGAGCAGTTCTTC. Translated: CASSLAVYNEQFF.